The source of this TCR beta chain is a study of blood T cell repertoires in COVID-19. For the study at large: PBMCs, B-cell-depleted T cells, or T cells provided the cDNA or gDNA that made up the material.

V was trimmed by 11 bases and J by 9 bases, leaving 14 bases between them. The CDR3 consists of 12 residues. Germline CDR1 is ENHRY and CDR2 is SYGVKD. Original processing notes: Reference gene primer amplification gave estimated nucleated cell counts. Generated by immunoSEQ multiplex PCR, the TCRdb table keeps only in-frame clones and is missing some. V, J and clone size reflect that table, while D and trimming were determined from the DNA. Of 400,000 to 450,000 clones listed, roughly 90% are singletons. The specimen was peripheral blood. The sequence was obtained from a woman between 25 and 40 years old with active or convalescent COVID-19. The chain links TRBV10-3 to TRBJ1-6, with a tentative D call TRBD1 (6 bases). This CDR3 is CAARQETSPLHF. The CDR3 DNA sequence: TGTGCCGCGAGACAGGAAACTTCACCCCTCCACTTT.